This T cell receptor (beta chain) comes out of a study of response to subunit inactivated influenza vaccine. MiXCR, applied by TCRdb to the RT-PCR reads, yields one record per CDR3 protein. The sample has 450,000 to 600,000 distinct CDR3 sequences, around 8% seen once; the top ten hold 10% to 15%. This clonotype was detected many times. The antigen remains undetermined. Study-wide points: With each seasonal influenza vaccination, the authors suggested, few new T cells are recruited.

Trimming took off 0 bases at V and 1 base at J, with 7 bases between the two ends. The CDR3 covers 14 residues. The germline CDR1 and CDR2 sequences are SGHKS and YYEKEE (reference sequence). The specimen was PBMCs from blood, collected around 2 years after vaccination. The V gene is TRBV5-5, the J gene TRBJ1-1; D not certain. The origin of this receptor is a man aged 45 to 75 who received an inactivated influenza vaccine. In nucleotides, the CDR3 is TGTGCCAGCAGCTTGGTCGGCGGGAACACTGAAGCTTTCTTT. It specifies CASSLVGGNTEAFF.